These 15 T cell receptor beta chains originate from one sample sequenced in a study of PD-L1 blockade in urothelial cancer. Only in-frame clones appear in the TCRdb table, and some are missing; sequencing was by immunoSEQ multiplex PCR. The table has tens of thousands of clones, approximately 80% seen once. The sample here was PBMCs, taken around atezolizumab (anti-PD-L1) treatment. The receptors stem from a man aged 65 to 85 with urothelial cancer.

The V call is TRBV19, the J call TRBJ2-1; no reliable D call. CDR3 length: 12 amino acids. CDR1 and CDR2 from the germline V gene are LNHDA and SQIVND (reference sequence). Trimming left V 4 bases short and J 9 bases short, with 10 bases between. In nucleotides, the CDR3 is TGTGCCAGTAGTACCACTTTCGCTGAGCAGTTCTTC. This encodes CASSTTFAEQFF.

V usage is TRBV19 and J usage is TRBJ2-2; possibly TRBD1 for D (6 bases). Germline lookup yields CDR1 LNHDA and CDR2 SQIVND (reference sequence). V lost 5 bases and J 2 bases, leaving 12 bases between the germline ends. The CDR3 is 15 amino acids. CDR3 in amino acids: CASSPGQFNTGELFF. In DNA, the CDR3 is TGTGCCAGTAGTCCCGGACAGTTTAACACCGGGGAGCTGTTTTTT.

V and J are TRBV6-5 and TRBJ2-3; weak D call: TRBD2 (5 bases). The CDR3 loop spans 15 amino acids. Trimming cost V 6 bases and J 5 bases, with 18 bases left between them. CDR1 is MNHEY, CDR2 SVGAGI, per germline. CDR3 DNA sequence: TGTGCCAGCAGGAGAGTGCCGGATGAGGGAGATACGCAGTATTTT. Translation: CASRRVPDEGDTQYF.

The rearrangement uses TRBV10-3 and TRBJ2-6; no firm D call. V was clipped by 3 bases and J by 3 bases, with 9 bases between them. Germline V gives CDR1 ENHRY, CDR2 SYGVKD. The CDR3 consists of 15 residues. CDR3 in amino acids: CAISDTSGGANVLTF. As DNA, the CDR3 is TGTGCCATCAGTGATACATCTGGTGGGGCCAACGTCCTGACTTTC.

This clone was observed a handful of times. J is TRBJ1-2 and V is TRBV5-6, with 9 bases identical to TRBD1. The CDR3 extends over 16 amino acids. Germline lookup yields CDR1 SGHDT and CDR2 YYEEEE. J lost 8 bases, V lost 4 bases, and 15 bases had no gene match. CDR3 in DNA: TGTGCCAGCAGCCCGAGCCTGGGACAGGGAGGCGAGGGCTACACCTTC. Translated: CASSPSLGQGGEGYTF. The variable domain in full, with the rest retrieved from reference TRBV5-6 and TRBJ1-2, is DAGVTQSPTHLIKTRGQQVTLRCSPKSGHDTVSWYQQALGQGPQFIFQYYEEEERQRGNFPDRFSGHQFPNYSSELNVNALLLGDSALYLCASSPSLGQGGEGYTFGSGTRLTVV.

The V gene is TRBV4-2, the J gene TRBJ2-1; D is undetermined. This CDR3 contains 14 residues. V lost 0 bases and J lost 10, with 13 bases in between. The germline CDR1 and CDR2 sequences are LGHNA and YNFKEQ. DNA of the CDR3: TGTGCCAGCAGCCAAGATGCCCGGTACGAAGAGCAGTTCTTC. This sequence encodes CASSQDARYEEQFF.

Of note for this clone: At one end, the junction sequence differs from germline, possibly due to a read error. V is TRBV2 and J is TRBJ2-5; 10 nucleotides align to TRBD2. Germline CDR1 reads SNHLY; CDR2 reads FYNNEI. The CDR3 extends over 12 amino acids. The CDR3 loop reads CASSELAGAINF. CDR3 nucleotide sequence: TGTGCCAGCAGTGAACTAGCGGGGGCCATCAACTTC.

This rearrangement joins TRBV5-1 to TRBJ1-2; D is uncertain. CDR1 SGHRS and CDR2 YFSETQ come from the germline V gene. CDR3 length: 13 residues. V lost 4 bases, J lost 2 bases, and 9 bases lay in between. The CDR3 DNA is TGCGCCAGCAGCCAGGACTCGAACTATGGCTACACCTTC. Amino acid sequence: CASSQDSNYGYTF.

This rearrangement joins TRBV4-2 to TRBJ1-5, with D possibly being TRBD1 (5 bases). From germline, CDR1 is LGHNA and CDR2 YNFKEQ. CDR3 size: 13 residues. With 3 bases removed from V and 4 bases from J, the gap between germline ends came to 7 bases. For the CDR3, the DNA is TGTGCCAGCAGCCAGTCAGGGAATCAGCCCCAGCATTTT. This gives the protein CASSQSGNQPQHF.

The CDR3 region is CASSPGGLVGGHNEQFF. The DNA of the CDR3 is TGCGCCAGCAGCCCGGGGGGGCTAGTCGGGGGCCACAATGAGCAGTTCTTC. The chain joins TRBV4-1 to TRBJ2-1; 8 bases are a match to TRBD2. The CDR3 has 17 amino acids. CDR1 and CDR2 from the germline V gene are MGHRA and YSYEKL. J lost 5 bases, V lost 4 bases, and 13 bases had no gene match.

The CDR3 reads CASSTRTGAQETQYF. CDR3 bases: TGTGCCAGCAGCACCCGGACAGGGGCCCAAGAGACCCAGTACTTC. The chain joins TRBV11-3 to TRBJ2-5, with 9 bases fitting TRBD1. J was trimmed by 1 base and V by 5 bases; bases with no gene match: 5. Germline V gene lookup returns CDR1 SGHNT and CDR2 YENEEA. CDR3 length: 15 amino acids. Looking up the rest from reference TRBV11-3 and TRBJ2-5 gives the full variable domain: EAGVVQSPRYKIIEKKQPVAFWCNPISGHNTLYWYLQNLGQGPELLIRYENEEAVDDSQLPKDRFSAERLKGVDSTLKIQPAELGDSAVYLCASSTRTGAQETQYFGPGTRLLVL.

This clone was detected only once. The rearrangement links TRBV7-9 to TRBJ2-3; the D gene is possibly TRBD2 (6 bases). Between the trimmed V and J ends, which lost 3 bases and 0 bases, there was a span of 13 bases. This CDR3 is 16 amino acids long. Per germline, CDR1 SEHNR and CDR2 FQNEAQ (reference sequence). Here the CDR3 reads CASSFIAVTSTDTQYF. DNA for the CDR3: TGTGCCAGCAGCTTTATAGCGGTGACTAGCACAGATACGCAGTATTTT.

The rearrangement joins TRBV7-3 to TRBJ2-1; 8 bases are a match to TRBD1. With 1 base clipped from V and 9 bases from J, the junction kept 11 bases outside the gene matches. The CDR3 consists of 16 residues. Germline V gene sequence: CDR1 SGHTA, CDR2 FQGTGA. CDR3 sequence reads: CASSLNGGQAVSEQFF. The CDR3 nucleotides read TGTGCCAGCAGCTTAAATGGGGGACAGGCGGTAAGTGAGCAGTTCTTC.

The chain links TRBV18 to TRBJ1-6; TRBD1 aligns across 9 bases. V lost 3 bases, J lost 1 base, and 10 bases stayed unmatched. This CDR3 has 19 residues. CDR1 is KGHSH and CDR2 is LQKENI in the germline V gene. The CDR3 bases are TGTGCCAGCTCACCTACGGGACAGGGAAAGGGGTCCTATAATTCACCCCTCCACTTT. Its translation: CASSPTGQGKGSYNSPLHF.

This clone has a single count. The chain combines TRBV6-5 with TRBJ2-1, with a possible D match to TRBD2 (5 bases). The length of the CDR3 is 11 residues. Germline V CDR1 and CDR2: MNHEY, SVGAGI. V dropped 6 bases and J dropped 8 bases, with 8 bases sitting between them. For the CDR3, the DNA is TGTGCCAGCAGGGTGGGAGATGAGCAGTTCTTC. This gives the protein CASRVGDEQFF.